The rows below give T cell receptor beta chains drawn from one sample of a study of shared clonotypes between healthy human individuals. Sequenced by immunoSEQ multiplex PCR; TCRdb stores in-frame clones only, minus some. The sample carries about 2.3 million clones, around 93% recorded once. Material for sequencing was naive CD4+ T cells from PBMCs. These receptors were collected from a man between 18 and 35 years old in good health. Some clones in this sample may be carry-over from other donors' samples. CDR3s include the opening cysteine and the closing phenylalanine or tryptophan. A D gene is named only where the DNA matches it firmly. Only some rows state a clone size, as once, few, many or a class for expanded clones.

>NA|NA|TRBV5-1|TRBJ2-2
TGCGCCAGCAGCTTGGGTCCCGGGGAGCTGTTTTTT
CASSLGPGELFF
>once|NA|TRBV5-1|TRBJ1-5
TGCGCCAGCAGCGTCAACAGCAATCAGCCCCAGCATTTT
CASSVNSNQPQHF
>NA|NA|TRBV5-8|TRBJ2-5
TGTGCCAGCAGCTGGGGGACCCCGGGAGTAGGGGAGACCCAGTACTTC
CASSWGTPGVGETQYF
>NA|TRBD1|TRBV7-9|TRBJ1-4
TGTGCCAGCAGCTCCGGGACAGGGGCGGGTGAAAAACTGTTTTTT
CASSSGTGAGEKLFF
>NA|TRBD1|TRBV27|TRBJ1-5
TGTGCCAGCAGTCCACAGGGGTGGGATAGCAATCAGCCCCAGCATTTT
CASSPQGWDSNQPQHF
>NA|NA|TRBV9|TRBJ2-2
TGTGCCAGCAGCGTATTAGGACGGGGGTACACCGGGGAGCTGTTTTTT
CASSVLGRGYTGELFF
>NA|NA|TRBV4-2|TRBJ2-2
TGTGCCAGCAGCCACGGGAGCGGCGGGACAAACACCGGGGAGCTGTTTTTT
CASSHGSGGTNTGELFF
>NA|TRBD1|TRBV28|TRBJ2-3
TGTGCCAGCAGTTTATTCCTCAGACAGGGGGCCACCCATACGCAGTATTTT
CASSLFLRQGATHTQYF
>NA|TRBD1|TRBV7-9|TRBJ2-6
TGTGCCAGCGGACCCGGGACAGTAAGCTCTGGGGCCAACGTCCTGACTTTC
CASGPGTVSSGANVLTF
>NA|NA|TRBV4-1|TRBJ1-5
TGCGCCAGCAGCCAAGAGGGGAGACAGGCCCAGCATTTT
CASSQEGRQAQHF
>once|NA|TRBV7-8|TRBJ2-1
TGTGCCAGCAGCTTAGTGACTAGCTACAATGAGCAGTTCTTC
CASSLVTSYNEQFF
>NA|TRBD2|TRBV29-1|TRBJ2-5
TGCAGCGTTGGACCTAGCGGGAGGGCAATTACCCAGTACTTC
CSVGPSGRAITQYF
>NA|TRBD2|TRBV5-1|TRBJ2-3
TGCGCCAGCAGCTTTCTAGCGGGAGGGGCAGATACGCAGTATTTT
CASSFLAGGADTQYF
>NA|NA|TRBV12-5|TRBJ2-5
TGTGCTAGTGCCTCGGACGGAGCCCAAGAGACCCAGTACTTC
CASASDGAQETQYF
>NA|TRBD2|TRBV5-4|TRBJ2-7
TGTGCCAGCAGCCAAGGACTAGCGGGAGTCTACGAGCAGTACTTC
CASSQGLAGVYEQYF
>NA|TRBD1|TRBV7-9|TRBJ1-4
TGTGCCAGCAGCTTACCCGGACAGGGGAGTGAAAAACTGTTTTTT
CASSLPGQGSEKLFF
>NA|NA|TRBV13|TRBJ1-6
TGTGCCAGCAGCTTAGGCCTGGCAAATTCACCCCTCCACTTT
CASSLGLANSPLHF
>NA|NA|TRBV11-1|TRBJ2-2
TGTGCCAGCAGCTCCAGACAAAACACCGGGGAGCTGTTTTTT
CASSSRQNTGELFF
>once|NA|TRBV4-2|TRBJ2-2
TGTGCCAGCAGCCCAGGGTCAAACACCGGGGAGCTGTTTTTT
CASSPGSNTGELFF
>NA|NA|TRBV2|TRBJ1-5
TGTGCCAGCACCCGAGCGGGACAAGACAATCAGCCCCAGCATTTT
CASTRAGQDNQPQHF
>NA|NA|TRBV21-1|TRBJ2-7
TGTGCCAGCAGCAAAGTGATGGGACTAGCGGGAGCTTTCCACGAGCAGTACTTC
CASSKVMGLAGAFHEQYF
>NA|NA|TRBV9|TRBJ1-3
TGTGCCAGCAGCCCCAGCGGGGGGAGAAACACCATATATTTT
CASSPSGGRNTIYF
>once|TRBD2|TRBV25-1|TRBJ2-1
TGTGCCAGCAGTGGAACTACGGGGGGGAAGCCTTTTAATGAGCAGTTCTTC
CASSGTTGGKPFNEQFF
>NA|TRBD2|TRBV7-9|TRBJ2-3
TGTGCCAGCAGCCGGACTAGCGCTCTAGATACGCAGTATTTT
CASSRTSALDTQYF
>NA|NA|TRBV7-9|TRBJ2-2
TGTGCCAGCATCCTCGGGGCAGCTAACACCGGGGAGCTGTTTTTT
CASILGAANTGELFF
>NA|TRBD1|TRBV7-6|TRBJ1-1
TGTGCCAGCAGCTTAGTGGGGCAGGGGGCAGGAGCTTTCTTT
CASSLVGQGAGAFF
>NA|NA|TRBV9|TRBJ2-1
TGTGCCAGCAGCGTAGCTACCCCAGTGGACTCAGAGCAGTTCTTC
CASSVATPVDSEQFF
>NA|NA|TRBV29-1|TRBJ1-4
TGCAGCGTTGTAGGGGACCATGAAAAACTGTTTTTT
CSVVGDHEKLFF
>NA|TRBD1|TRBV7-7|TRBJ2-5
TGTGCCAGCAGCTTAACGACAGGGCCGACCCAGTACTTC
CASSLTTGPTQYF
>NA|NA|TRBV5-1|TRBJ2-2
TGCGCCAGCAGCCCACATCGTTGGGGGACCGGGGAGCTGTTTTTT
CASSPHRWGTGELFF
>NA|NA|TRBV7-2|TRBJ2-7
TGTGCCAGCAGCTCCACCCCTCCTAGCTATTCCTACGAGCAGTACTTC
CASSSTPPSYSYEQYF
>few|NA|TRBV7-2|TRBJ1-1
TGTGCCAGCAGCAACCAGGTGGCCACTGAAGCTTTCTTT
CASSNQVATEAFF
>once|TRBD2|TRBV5-1|TRBJ2-1
TGCGCCAGCAGCGACCTAGCGGGAGGTGTCAATGAGCAGTTCTTC
CASSDLAGGVNEQFF
>NA|NA|TRBV30|TRBJ2-5
TGTGCCTGGAGCTGGGGAGAAATGGAGACCCAGTACTTC
CAWSWGEMETQYF
>NA|NA|TRBV9|TRBJ2-5
TGTGCCAGCAGCGCTGCGTGGAGGGAGACCCAGTACTTC
CASSAAWRETQYF
>NA|NA|TRBV15|TRBJ2-1
TGTGCCACCAGCACCGACAAGTACGAGCAGTTCTTC
CATSTDKYEQFF
>NA|NA|TRBV18|TRBJ2-2
TGTGCCAGCTCACTGCAGGCGAACACCGGGGAGCTGTTTTTT
CASSLQANTGELFF
>once|NA|TRBV28|TRBJ2-1
TGTGCCAGCAGTTCCTCGGGCCATTCCTCTTACAATGAGCAGTTCTTC
CASSSSGHSSYNEQFF
>NA|TRBD2|TRBV5-1|TRBJ2-7
TGCGCCAGCAGCACGCGGGAGGGGGCCTACGAGCAGTACTTC
CASSTREGAYEQYF
>NA|TRBD1|TRBV5-8|TRBJ2-3
TGTGCCAGCAGCCGGGACAGGGTAGATACGCAGTATTTT
CASSRDRVDTQYF
>NA|TRBD1|TRBV4-2|TRBJ2-7
TGTGCCAGCAGCCAAGATGGGCTCGGGGTGGGGACAGCGAACTACGAGCAGTACTTC
CASSQDGLGVGTANYEQYF
>NA|NA|TRBV4-3|TRBJ2-1
TGCGCCAGCAGCCAAGGCGTCTATGAGCAGTTCTTC
CASSQGVYEQFF
>NA|TRBD2|TRBV5-4|TRBJ2-1
TGTGCCACGGGGGTGGGGTTGGGACTAGGGGACAATGAGCAGTTCTTC
CATGVGLGLGDNEQFF
>NA|NA|TRBV7-2|TRBJ2-4
TGTGCCAGCAGCTTCGGGACAGCCAAAAACATTCAGTACTTC
CASSFGTAKNIQYF
>NA|NA|TRBV11-2|TRBJ2-2
TGTGCCAGCAGCTTACTGTCCAGGAAGTCCAACCCCGGGGAGCTGTTTTTT
CASSLLSRKSNPGELFF
>NA|TRBD2|TRBV7-9|TRBJ2-7
TGTGCCAGCAGCCCTCCTCAGAGGACTAGCGTTGACGAGCAGTACTTC
CASSPPQRTSVDEQYF
>NA|NA|TRBV5-1|TRBJ2-3
TGCGCCAGCAGCTTATCCGGCCACCAGGGACCAGATACGCAGTATTTT
CASSLSGHQGPDTQYF
>NA|TRBD1|TRBV27|TRBJ1-2
TGTGCCAGCAGTTTCACGACAGGGGGCGGTGGCTACACCTTC
CASSFTTGGGGYTF
>NA|NA|TRBV7-9|TRBJ1-1
TGTGCCAGCAGCTCAATGGTGTTAGCTTTCTTT
CASSSMVLAFF
>NA|NA|TRBV6-5|TRBJ1-1
TGTGCCAGCCACAGGAACACTGAAGCTTTCTTT
CASHRNTEAFF
>NA|NA|TRBV18|TRBJ1-1
TGTGCCAGCTCCCCCAGACAGCCCGCTGAAGCTTTCTTT
CASSPRQPAEAFF
>NA|TRBD2|TRBV6-1|TRBJ2-3
TGTGCCAGCGGACGAGCGGGGGGGACGCAGTATTTT
CASGRAGGTQYF
>NA|NA|TRBV18|TRBJ2-3
TGTGCCAGCTCACCCCACAAGACAGATACGCAGTATTTT
CASSPHKTDTQYF